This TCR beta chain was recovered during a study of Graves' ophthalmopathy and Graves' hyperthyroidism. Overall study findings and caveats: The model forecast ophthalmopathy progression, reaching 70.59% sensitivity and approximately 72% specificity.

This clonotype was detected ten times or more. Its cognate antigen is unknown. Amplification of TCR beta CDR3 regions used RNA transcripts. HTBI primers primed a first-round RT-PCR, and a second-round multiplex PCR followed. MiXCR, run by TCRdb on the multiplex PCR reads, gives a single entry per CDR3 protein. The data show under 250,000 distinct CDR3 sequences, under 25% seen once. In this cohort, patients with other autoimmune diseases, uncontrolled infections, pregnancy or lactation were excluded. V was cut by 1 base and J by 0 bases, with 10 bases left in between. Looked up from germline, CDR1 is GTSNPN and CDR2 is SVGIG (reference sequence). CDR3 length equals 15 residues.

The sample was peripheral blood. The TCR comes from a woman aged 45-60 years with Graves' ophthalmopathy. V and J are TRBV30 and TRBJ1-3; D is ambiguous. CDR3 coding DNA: TGTGCCTGGAGTGGGAATTTAGTCTCTGGAAACACCATATATTTT. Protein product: CAWSGNLVSGNTIYF. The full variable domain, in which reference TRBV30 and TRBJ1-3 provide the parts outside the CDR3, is SQTIHQWPATLVQPVGSPLSLECTVEGTSNPNLYWYRQAAGRGLQLLFYSVGIGQISSEVPQNLSASRPQDRQFILSSKKLLLSDSGFYLCAWSGNLVSGNTIYFGEGSWLTVV.